This entry describes one T cell receptor (beta chain). These data originate in a study of response to subunit inactivated influenza vaccine. The V gene lost 6 bases and the J gene lost 5 bases, with 10 bases spanning the gap. The CDR3 consists of 12 residues. TCRdb reprocessed the RT-PCR reads with MiXCR, giving one entry per CDR3 protein. The profile shows hundreds of thousands of distinct CDR3 sequences, 14% of them singletons. The V and J genes are TRBV12-3 or TRBV12-4 and TRBJ2-5, with no clear D. The clonotype was recovered from a man aged 50 or older who received an inactivated influenza vaccine. Source: PBMCs from blood, taken 14 days before vaccination. The CDR3 sequence: CASRIIGETQYF. The CDR3 DNA sequence: TGTGCCAGCAGAATAATTGGCGAGACCCAGTACTTC.